This TCR beta chain was obtained from a study of CD8+CD57+ T cells in acquired aplastic anemia. With respect to this clonotype: The antigen is not known. One junction end does not reproduce the germline sequence, and a read error may be involved.

The study's findings and limits: CD8+ Simpson's diversity showed no significant patient-control difference.

Only patients with CD8+CD57+ cell expansion on flow cytometry were chosen for sequencing. The CDR3 consists of 14 residues. Germline V CDR1 and CDR2: LNHDA, SQIVND (reference sequence). For CDR3 and TCR beta VDJ profiling, genomic DNA was the template used. TCRdb itself ran the reads through MiXCR, one entry per CDR3 protein. Among about 150,000 distinct CDR3 sequences listed, around 47% were seen once. The sample was sorted CD4+, CD8+, or CD8+CD57+ T cells (not recorded which) from PBMCs. The chain joins TRBV19 to TRBJ2-6, with D perhaps matching TRBD1 (5 bases). The origin of this receptor is a human donor with aplastic anemia. In nucleotides, the CDR3 is TGTGCCAGTAGTGATCCATCTGGGGCCAGCGTCCTGACTTTC. This gives the protein CASSDPSGASVLTF. Using reference TRBV19 and TRBJ2-6 for the parts outside the CDR3, the full variable domain is DGGITQSPKYLFRKEGQNVTLSCEQNLNHDAMYWYRQDPGQGLRLIYYSQIVNDFQKGDIAEGYSVSREKKESFPLTVTSAQKNPTAFYLCASSDPSGASVLTFGAGSRLTVL.